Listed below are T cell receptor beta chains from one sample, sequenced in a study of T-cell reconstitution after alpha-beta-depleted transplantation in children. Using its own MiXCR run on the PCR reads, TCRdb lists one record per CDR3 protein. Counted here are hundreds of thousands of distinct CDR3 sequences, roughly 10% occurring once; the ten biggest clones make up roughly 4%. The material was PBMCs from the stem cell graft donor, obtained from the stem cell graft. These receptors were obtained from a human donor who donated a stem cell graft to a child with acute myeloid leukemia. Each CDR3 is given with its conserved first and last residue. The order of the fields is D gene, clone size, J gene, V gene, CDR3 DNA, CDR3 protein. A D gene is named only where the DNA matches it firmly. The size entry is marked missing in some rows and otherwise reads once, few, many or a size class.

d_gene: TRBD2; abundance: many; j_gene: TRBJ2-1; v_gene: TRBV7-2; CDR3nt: TGTGCCAGCAGCTCACGTAGGACTAGCGCGCGTTGGCAGTTCTTC; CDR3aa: CASSSRRTSARWQFF
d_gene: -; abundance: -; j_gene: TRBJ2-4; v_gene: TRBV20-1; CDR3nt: TGCAGTGCTCCGCCCCCCGGCAGGGTGTATCAAAACATTCAGTACTTC; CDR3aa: CSAPPPGRVYQNIQYF
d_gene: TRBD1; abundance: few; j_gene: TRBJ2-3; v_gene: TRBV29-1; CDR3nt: TGCAGCGCCGGACAGGGCTTGGCAGATACGCAGTATTTT; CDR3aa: CSAGQGLADTQYF
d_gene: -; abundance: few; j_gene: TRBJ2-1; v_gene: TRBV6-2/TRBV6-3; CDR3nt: TGTGCCAGCAGCCCCGGAGAAGGCAATGAGCAGTTCTTC; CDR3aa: CASSPGEGNEQFF
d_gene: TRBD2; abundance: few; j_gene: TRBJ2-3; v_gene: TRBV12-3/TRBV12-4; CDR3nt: TGTGCCAGCGGGCCCCAGCGGGAGTGGGGAGATACGCAGTATTTT; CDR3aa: CASGPQREWGDTQYF
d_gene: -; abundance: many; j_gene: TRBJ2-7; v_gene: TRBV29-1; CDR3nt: TGCAGCGTTGAAGGGTGGGGGACGGATTCCTACGAGCAGTACTTC; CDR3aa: CSVEGWGTDSYEQYF
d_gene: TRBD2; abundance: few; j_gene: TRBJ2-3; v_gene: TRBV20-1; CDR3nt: TGCAGTGCTCGGACTAGCGGGAGGAAGGGCACAGATACGCAGTATTTT; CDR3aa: CSARTSGRKGTDTQYF
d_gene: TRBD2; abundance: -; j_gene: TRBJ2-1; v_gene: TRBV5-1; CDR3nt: TGCGCCAGCAGCTCGACTAGCGGGAGTCAGTTCTTC; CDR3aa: CASSSTSGSQFF
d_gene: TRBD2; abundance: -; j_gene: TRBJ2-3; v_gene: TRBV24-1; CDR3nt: TGTGCCACCAGAGGAGCGGGAGGTGTGGATACGCAGTATTTT; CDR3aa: CATRGAGGVDTQYF
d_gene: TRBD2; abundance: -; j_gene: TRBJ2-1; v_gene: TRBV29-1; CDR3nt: TGCAGCGTGCCGGGACTAGCGGGAGGGCCCCCCGACAATGAGCAGTTCTTC; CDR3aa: CSVPGLAGGPPDNEQFF
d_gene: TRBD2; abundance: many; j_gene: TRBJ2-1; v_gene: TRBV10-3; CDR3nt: TGTGCCATCAGTGAAGTAGCGGGAGCCTACAATGAGCAGTTCTTC; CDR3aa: CAISEVAGAYNEQFF
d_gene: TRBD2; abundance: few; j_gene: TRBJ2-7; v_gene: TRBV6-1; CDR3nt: TGTGCCAGCAGTATAGCGGGAGTCTCCTACGAGCAGTACTTC; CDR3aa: CASSIAGVSYEQYF
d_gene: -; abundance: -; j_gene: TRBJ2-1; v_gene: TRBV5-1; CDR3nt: TGCGCCAGCAGCTCGGGCGTCCTCGCACCCGAGCAGTTCTTC; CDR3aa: CASSSGVLAPEQFF
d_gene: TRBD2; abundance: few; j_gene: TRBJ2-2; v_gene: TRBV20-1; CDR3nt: TGCAGTGCTAGTTCATTAGCGGGAGGCGGCACCGGGGAGCTGTTTTTT; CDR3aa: CSASSLAGGGTGELFF
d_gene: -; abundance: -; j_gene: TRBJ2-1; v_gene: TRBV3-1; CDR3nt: TGTGCCAGCAGCCCCAGGGATCATGAGCAGTTCTTC; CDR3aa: CASSPRDHEQFF
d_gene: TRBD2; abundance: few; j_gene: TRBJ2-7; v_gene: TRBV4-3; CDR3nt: TGCGCCAGCAGCCAAGAAGTGACTAGCGGGGCCTACGAGCAGTACTTC; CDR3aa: CASSQEVTSGAYEQYF
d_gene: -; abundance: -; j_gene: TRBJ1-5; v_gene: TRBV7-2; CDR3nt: TGTGCCAGCAGCTTAGCGCTAGGCCCAAATCAGCCCCAGCATTTT; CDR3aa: CASSLALGPNQPQHF
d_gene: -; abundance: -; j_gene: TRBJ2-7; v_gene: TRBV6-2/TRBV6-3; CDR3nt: TGTGCCAGCAGTTACAGTAGCAACTACGAGCAGTACTTC; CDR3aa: CASSYSSNYEQYF
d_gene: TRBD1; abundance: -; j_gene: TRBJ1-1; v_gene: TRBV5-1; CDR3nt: TGCGCCAGCAGCTTGGATGGGACAGGGATCACTGAAGCTTTCTTT; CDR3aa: CASSLDGTGITEAFF
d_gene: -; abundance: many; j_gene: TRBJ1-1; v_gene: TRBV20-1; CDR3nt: TGCAGTGCTAGAGAGGGGACGCCCGAAGCTTTCTTT; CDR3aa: CSAREGTPEAFF
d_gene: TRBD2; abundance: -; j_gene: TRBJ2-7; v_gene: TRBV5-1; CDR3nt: TGCGCCAGCAGCTTTTTAGCGGGAGCAGGAGGCGAGCAGTACTTC; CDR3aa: CASSFLAGAGGEQYF
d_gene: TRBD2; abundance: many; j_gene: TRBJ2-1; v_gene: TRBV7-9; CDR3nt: TGTGCCAGCAGCTTAAGGGTAGGCGCGGGAGGACCAAATGAGCAGTTCTTC; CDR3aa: CASSLRVGAGGPNEQFF
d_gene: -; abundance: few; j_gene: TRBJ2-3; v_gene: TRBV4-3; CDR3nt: TGCGCCAGCAGCCCCGGGAGACCCCGCACAGATACGCAGTATTTT; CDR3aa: CASSPGRPRTDTQYF
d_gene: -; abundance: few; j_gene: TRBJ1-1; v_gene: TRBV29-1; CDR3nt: TGCAGCGTTGAGTTCTGGACTGAAGCTTTCTTT; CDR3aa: CSVEFWTEAFF
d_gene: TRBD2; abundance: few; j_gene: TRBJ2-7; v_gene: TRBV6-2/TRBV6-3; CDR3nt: TGTGCCAGCAGTTACTCGCCCAGCGGGGGCCGATACGAGCAGTACTTC; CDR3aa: CASSYSPSGGRYEQYF
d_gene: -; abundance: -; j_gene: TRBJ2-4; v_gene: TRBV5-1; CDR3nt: TGCGCCAGCAGCTCAGTGGGGGAAAACATTCAGTACTTC; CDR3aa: CASSSVGENIQYF
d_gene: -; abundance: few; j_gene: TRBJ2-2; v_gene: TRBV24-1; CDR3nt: TGTGCCACCAGTGATTCCCTCCAGCGCCAGTCGAACACCGGGGAGCTGTTTTTT; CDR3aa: CATSDSLQRQSNTGELFF
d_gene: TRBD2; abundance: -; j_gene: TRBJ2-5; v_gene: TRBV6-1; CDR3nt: TGTGCCAGCAGACTAGCGGGAGGGAGGGGTGAGACCCAGTACTTC; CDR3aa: CASRLAGGRGETQYF
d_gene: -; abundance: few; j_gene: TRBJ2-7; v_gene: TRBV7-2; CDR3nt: TGTGCCAGCAGCCCCAGGAGCGCGATGGCCCACGAGCAGTACTTC; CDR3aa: CASSPRSAMAHEQYF
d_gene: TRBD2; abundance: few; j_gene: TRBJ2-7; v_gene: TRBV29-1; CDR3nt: TGCAGCGTTGACGGAGCGGGAGAAGGTATCGACGAGCAGTACTTC; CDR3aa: CSVDGAGEGIDEQYF
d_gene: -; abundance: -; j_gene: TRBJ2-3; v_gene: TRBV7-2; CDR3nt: TGTGCCAGCAGCTTGAGACTCAACACAGATACGCAGTATTTT; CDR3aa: CASSLRLNTDTQYF